Listed below are T cell receptor beta chains from one sample, sequenced in a study of T cell responses to AZD1222 COVID-19 vaccine. Sequenced by immunoSEQ multiplex PCR; TCRdb stores in-frame clones only, minus some. The data hold about 130,000 clones, with more than 80% observed a single time. The sequenced sample was peripheral blood, obtained 28 days after the second AZD1222 dose. Receptors were obtained from an adult who received the AZD1222 COVID-19 vaccine. Both conserved end residues are part of each CDR3. D genes are given only for firm matches. Some rows have no size entry. The others give once, few or many, or a class for an expanded clone.

D gene,V gene,J gene,clone size,CDR3 length,CDR3 protein,CDR3 DNA
NA,TRBV7-6,TRBJ1-2,NA,12,CASSPRGNGYTF,TGTGCCAGCAGCCCCCGGGGGAATGGCTACACCTTC
NA,TRBV27,TRBJ1-5,NA,15,CASSFRGGGNQPQHF,TGTGCCAGCAGTTTTCGGGGGGGTGGCAATCAGCCCCAGCATTTT
TRBD1,TRBV12-3/TRBV12-4,TRBJ1-1,NA,13,CASRLQGDTEAFF,TGTGCCAGCAGACTACAGGGGGACACTGAAGCTTTCTTT
TRBD2,TRBV19,TRBJ2-1,NA,13,CASSIGEGQGQFF,TGTGCCAGTAGTATAGGGGAGGGGCAGGGGCAGTTCTTC
TRBD1,TRBV5-1,TRBJ1-6,NA,15,CASSFTGEWNSPLHF,TGCGCCAGCAGCTTTACAGGGGAATGGAATTCACCCCTCCACTTT
NA,TRBV9,TRBJ1-2,NA,13,CASSNSGAPGYTF,TGTGCCAGCAGTAACTCGGGTGCTCCAGGCTACACCTTC
NA,TRBV15,TRBJ2-7,NA,16,CATSTRLGQAAYEQYF,TGTGCCACCAGCACCCGGTTGGGCCAGGCCGCCTACGAGCAGTACTTC
NA,TRBV9,TRBJ1-3,NA,15,CASSVNPSMGNTIYF,TGTGCCAGCAGCGTAAACCCGTCTATGGGAAACACCATATATTTT
TRBD1,TRBV5-8,TRBJ1-4,NA,16,CASSLGDRVANEKLFF,TGTGCCAGCAGCTTGGGGGACAGGGTGGCTAATGAAAAACTGTTTTTT
TRBD2,TRBV7-2,TRBJ2-5,NA,14,CASSSSGGRETQYF,TGTGCCAGCAGCTCTTCGGGGGGAAGGGAGACCCAGTACTTC
NA,TRBV2,TRBJ2-3,NA,12,CASGWMADTQYF,TGTGCCAGCGGATGGATGGCAGATACGCAGTATTTT
NA,TRBV19,TRBJ1-4,NA,14,CASTTGGGNEKLFF,TGTGCCAGTACCACCGGGGGTGGAAATGAAAAACTGTTTTTT
NA,TRBV10-3,TRBJ2-7,NA,13,CASSKKGSYEQYF,TGTGCCTCCTCAAAAAAGGGGTCCTACGAGCAGTACTTC
NA,TRBV7-9,TRBJ1-2,once,13,CASSLEGGDGYTF,TGTGCCAGCAGCTTAGAGGGCGGAGATGGCTACACCTTC
NA,TRBV28,TRBJ1-5,NA,15,CASRWQSYSNQPQHF,TGTGCCAGCAGGTGGCAATCATATAGCAATCAGCCCCAGCATTTT
NA,TRBV2,TRBJ1-3,NA,16,CASSAPGTPSGNTIYF,TGTGCCAGCAGTGCCCCCGGGACACCCTCTGGAAACACCATATATTTT
TRBD1,TRBV19,TRBJ1-5,once,17,CASSRPTGGPSNQPQHF,TGTGCCAGTAGTAGACCTACAGGGGGACCTAGCAATCAGCCCCAGCATTTT
TRBD1,TRBV7-2,TRBJ1-4,NA,18,CASSLAWTGGVHNEKLFF,TGTGCCAGCAGCTTAGCGTGGACAGGGGGCGTTCATAATGAAAAACTGTTTTTT
NA,TRBV6-4,TRBJ2-3,NA,13,CASTTISTDTQYF,TGTGCCAGCACGACTATCAGCACAGATACGCAGTATTTT
NA,TRBV9,TRBJ2-3,NA,16,CASSVGARGSTDTQYF,TGTGCCAGCAGCGTAGGGGCCAGGGGAAGCACAGATACGCAGTATTTT
TRBD1,TRBV6-5,TRBJ1-2,NA,15,CASQKRSRGNYGYTF,TGTGCCAGCCAAAAAAGGAGCAGGGGGAACTATGGCTACACCTTC
NA,TRBV11-2,TRBJ1-4,few,15,CASTLFLGVNEKLFF,TGTGCCAGCACACTATTCTTGGGGGTAAATGAAAAACTGTTTTTT
TRBD2,TRBV7-9,TRBJ2-7,NA,13,CASSLWGGYEQYF,TGTGCCAGCAGCTTATGGGGGGGCTACGAGCAGTACTTC
NA,TRBV5-8,TRBJ2-5,many,16,CASSLVSGPTLETQYF,TGTGCCAGCAGCCTGGTTAGCGGTCCAACTCTAGAGACCCAGTACTTC
NA,TRBV3-1/TRBV3-2,TRBJ2-2,NA,16,CASSPRSGPNTGELFF,TGTGCCAGCAGCCCCCGGTCTGGACCGAACACCGGGGAGCTGTTTTTT
NA,TRBV6-5,TRBJ1-5,NA,16,CASSYSWGASNQPQHF,TGTGCCAGCAGTTACTCATGGGGCGCCAGCAATCAGCCCCAGCATTTT
NA,TRBV6-5,TRBJ2-3,NA,14,CASSARAVTDTQYF,TGTGCCAGCAGCGCCCGGGCCGTCACAGATACGCAGTATTTT
TRBD1,TRBV7-2,TRBJ1-6,NA,15,CASSKAGQGYSPLHF,TGTGCCAGCAGCAAAGCGGGACAGGGGTATTCACCCCTCCACTTT
TRBD1,TRBV28,TRBJ1-1,NA,14,CASTPNTGATEAFF,TGTGCCAGCACCCCAAATACAGGGGCCACTGAAGCTTTCTTT
TRBD2,TRBV4-2,TRBJ2-1,NA,18,CASSPGLGGAPTYNEQFF,TGTGCCAGCAGCCCGGGACTAGGGGGGGCCCCCACCTACAATGAGCAGTTCTTC
NA,TRBV5-1,TRBJ2-3,few,14,CASSLGSSTDTQYF,TGCGCCAGCAGCTTGGGGTCTAGCACAGATACGCAGTATTTT
NA,TRBV4-1,TRBJ2-7,once,15,CASSRADQTRDEQYF,TGCGCCAGCAGCCGAGCAGATCAAACTCGCGACGAGCAGTACTTC
TRBD1,TRBV7-3,TRBJ1-1,few,15,CASSPRQGANTEAFF,TGTGCCAGCAGCCCACGACAGGGGGCGAACACTGAAGCTTTCTTT